The present TCR beta chain was sequenced within a study of blood T cell repertoires in COVID-19. After removal of 2 bases from V and 2 bases from J, the junction contained 6 bases not matched to a gene. The CDR3 has 17 amino acids. Germline lookup yields CDR1 SGHRS and CDR2 YFSETQ. TCRdb's copy holds only in-frame clones and misses some; the assay was immunoSEQ multiplex PCR. The data show hundreds of thousands of clones, 85% to 90% seen once. The sequenced material came from peripheral blood. The sequence was obtained from a man in his 70s with acute or convalescent COVID-19. V is TRBV5-1 and J is TRBJ2-1, with 11 bases identical to TRBD2. The CDR3 is CASSFTSGGSTYNEQFF. The CDR3 coding sequence is TGCGCCAGCAGCTTTACTAGCGGGGGATCGACCTACAATGAGCAGTTCTTC. Full variable domain (remainder filled in from reference TRBV5-1 and TRBJ2-1): KAGVTQTPRYLIKTRGQQVTLSCSPISGHRSVSWYQQTPGQGLQFLFEYFSETQRNKGNFPGRFSGRQFSNSRSEMNVSTLELGDSALYLCASSFTSGGSTYNEQFFGPGTRLTVL.